The 4 T cell receptor beta chains below were found in one sample sequenced in a study of regulatory T cells in long-lasting Graves disease. Sample time point: persistent/refractory GD, antithyroid drugs over 5 years with positive TRAb. With RNA extracted from PBMCs as input, the TCR library was made. CDR3-region Arm-PCR and iRepertoire HTBI primers produced the TCR beta libraries. MiXCR, applied by TCRdb to the multiplex PCR reads, yields one record per CDR3 protein. The sample lists around 450,000 distinct CDR3 sequences; roughly 21% were seen once. The material sequenced was peripheral blood mononuclear cells (PBMCs), taken when the disease was refractory, from a patient treated with antithyroid drugs. The receptor set was obtained from a female donor with Graves disease.

The chain joins TRBV20-1 to TRBJ1-2; D remains unclear. The germline V and J ends were trimmed by 7 bases and 6 bases, with 3 bases remaining between them. This CDR3 is 8 amino acids long. Looked up from germline, CDR1 is DFQATT and CDR2 is SNEGSKA (reference sequence). The CDR3 spells CSENGYTF. The CDR3 DNA is TGCAGTGAAAATGGCTACACCTTC.

This clonotype has at least ten counts. V and J are TRBV5-1 and TRBJ1-1; D possibly corresponds to TRBD1 (6 bases). Germline CDR1 is SGHRS and CDR2 is YFSETQ. The CDR3 totals 16 residues. Trimming shortened V by 4 bases and J by 2 bases, and 18 bases separated the two germline ends. CDR3 in DNA: TGCGCCAGCAGCCAGGTCGGACAGCCCGTAAACACTGAAGCTTTCTTT. Translated, it gives CASSQVGQPVNTEAFF.

This clonotype was counted many times. The chain uses TRBV19 and TRBJ2-5; no reliable D call. The CDR3 extends over 13 amino acids. The V gene lost 5 bases and the J gene lost 2 bases, with 9 bases spanning the gap. Per germline, CDR1 LNHDA and CDR2 SQIVND (reference sequence). CDR3 sequence: CASSDSAQETQYF. The CDR3 DNA sequence: TGTGCCAGTAGTGATTCGGCGCAAGAGACCCAGTACTTC.

Many counts were recorded for this clonotype. The chain recombines TRBV20-1 with TRBJ2-7; 9 bases agree with TRBD1. Per germline, CDR1 DFQATT and CDR2 SNEGSKA (reference sequence). This CDR3 region has 18 residues. The V segment lost 7 bases and the J segment 0 bases; nucleotides outside the gene matches: 19. The CDR3 reads CSDSRREFGTGYSYEQYF. CDR3 coding DNA: TGCAGTGATTCCCGCCGTGAGTTCGGGACAGGGTACTCCTACGAGCAGTACTTC.